This is a list of T cell receptor beta chains from one sample in a study of cytomegalovirus exposure and HLA in healthy donors. Clones were read by immunoSEQ multiplex PCR, and TCRdb kept only the in-frame ones, dropping some. Its table records 30,000 to 50,000 clones. Material for sequencing was PBMCs. The receptor set was obtained from a woman in her thirties in good health and CMV-seropositive. Both conserved end residues are part of each CDR3. The D gene is left open where the match is weak.

J gene | V gene | D gene | CDR3 protein | CDR3 DNA
TRBJ2-1 | TRBV7-9 | TRBD2 | CASSYRLAGGIYNEQFF | TGTGCCAGCAGTTATCGACTAGCGGGGGGCATATACAATGAGCAGTTCTTC
TRBJ2-2 | TRBV5-6 | NA | CASSPPSNTGELFF | TGTGCCAGCAGTCCCCCTTCGAACACCGGGGAGCTGTTTTTT
TRBJ1-6 | TRBV7-2 | NA | CASSLGQPPLHF | TGTGCCAGCAGCTTGGGACAACCACCCCTCCACTTT
TRBJ1-2 | TRBV28 | TRBD1 | CASSRDRMDGYTF | TGTGCCAGCAGTCGGGACAGGATGGATGGCTACACCTTC
TRBJ2-5 | TRBV5-5 | TRBD1 | CASSFTGDDLRETQYF | TGTGCCAGCAGCTTTACAGGGGACGATTTGCGGGAGACCCAGTACTTC
TRBJ2-2 | TRBV20-1 | NA | CSTRNTGELFF | TGCAGTACGAGGAACACCGGGGAGCTGTTTTTT
TRBJ1-6 | TRBV2 | TRBD1 | CATGTVNSPLHF | TGTGCCACCGGGACAGTTAATTCACCCCTCCACTTT
TRBJ1-6 | TRBV28 | NA | CASSLTQAWDSPLHF | TGTGCCAGCAGTTTAACCCAGGCGTGGGATTCACCCCTCCACTTT
TRBJ2-7 | TRBV10-2 | TRBD2 | CASSGSGGGNYEQYF | TGCGCCAGCAGTGGTAGCGGGGGGGGGAACTACGAGCAGTACTTC
TRBJ1-6 | TRBV11-2 | NA | CASSRRQDWRDSPLHF | TGTGCCAGCAGTCGGAGACAGGACTGGCGCGATTCCCCCCTCCACTTT
TRBJ1-2 | TRBV4-2 | NA | CASSQEGRDYGYTF | TGTGCCAGCAGCCAAGAAGGCCGGGACTATGGCTACACCTTC
TRBJ1-2 | TRBV5-1 | NA | CASSLAIANGYTF | TGCGCCAGCAGCTTGGCCATAGCGAATGGCTACACCTTC
TRBJ2-7 | TRBV6-1 | NA | CASSNYRVPTYEQYF | TGTGCCAGCAGTAATTACAGGGTCCCGACCTACGAGCAGTACTTC
TRBJ2-3 | TRBV5-1 | TRBD2 | CASSLELAGGTDTQYF | TGCGCCAGCAGCTTGGAACTAGCGGGGGGCACAGATACGCAGTATTTT
TRBJ1-5 | TRBV18 | NA | CASSPNSAGQPQHF | TGTGCCAGCTCACCTAATTCAGCGGGTCAGCCCCAGCATTTT
TRBJ2-2 | TRBV7-9 | TRBD2 | CASSARGAGVPGELFF | TGTGCCAGCAGCGCCCGAGGGGCGGGGGTCCCCGGGGAGCTGTTTTTT
TRBJ2-7 | TRBV27 | TRBD2 | CASSLSPGGNEQYF | TGTGCCAGCAGTTTATCGCCGGGAGGGAACGAGCAGTACTTC
TRBJ2-1 | TRBV5-1 | NA | CASTYRVSSDNEQFF | TGCGCCAGCACCTACAGGGTGAGCTCCGACAATGAGCAGTTCTTC
TRBJ2-7 | TRBV7-6 | TRBD1 | CASSFSGTGTEQYF | TGTGCCAGCAGCTTCTCCGGGACAGGGACCGAGCAGTACTTC
TRBJ1-5 | TRBV19 | NA | CASSNGGGSNQPQHF | TGTGCCAGTAGTAACGGGGGAGGTAGCAATCAGCCCCAGCATTTT
TRBJ1-1 | TRBV10-3 | NA | CAIRIGRGTEAFF | TGTGCCATCAGAATAGGGAGGGGCACTGAAGCTTTCTTT
TRBJ2-5 | TRBV10-3 | TRBD2 | CAISEKSGGERETQYF | TGTGCCATCAGTGAAAAGAGCGGGGGGGAAAGAGAGACCCAGTACTTC
TRBJ1-2 | TRBV25-1 | TRBD1 | CASSEVRGLDRDYYGYTF | TGTGCCAGCAGTGAAGTAAGAGGACTGGACAGGGACTACTATGGCTACACCTTC
TRBJ1-5 | TRBV27 | NA | CASGGDQPQHF | TGTGCCAGCGGGGGCGATCAGCCCCAGCATTTT
TRBJ1-1 | TRBV29-1 | TRBD1 | CSVSTGQEIGAFF | TGCAGCGTGTCAACGGGACAGGAGATTGGAGCTTTCTTT
TRBJ2-2 | TRBV5-1 | TRBD1 | CASSPSLGQGAGELFF | TGCGCCAGCAGCCCATCCTTGGGACAGGGGGCCGGGGAGCTGTTTTTT
TRBJ2-1 | TRBV30 | TRBD2 | CAWRALLAGTDNEQFF | TGTGCCTGGAGGGCCCTCCTAGCGGGGACTGACAATGAGCAGTTCTTC